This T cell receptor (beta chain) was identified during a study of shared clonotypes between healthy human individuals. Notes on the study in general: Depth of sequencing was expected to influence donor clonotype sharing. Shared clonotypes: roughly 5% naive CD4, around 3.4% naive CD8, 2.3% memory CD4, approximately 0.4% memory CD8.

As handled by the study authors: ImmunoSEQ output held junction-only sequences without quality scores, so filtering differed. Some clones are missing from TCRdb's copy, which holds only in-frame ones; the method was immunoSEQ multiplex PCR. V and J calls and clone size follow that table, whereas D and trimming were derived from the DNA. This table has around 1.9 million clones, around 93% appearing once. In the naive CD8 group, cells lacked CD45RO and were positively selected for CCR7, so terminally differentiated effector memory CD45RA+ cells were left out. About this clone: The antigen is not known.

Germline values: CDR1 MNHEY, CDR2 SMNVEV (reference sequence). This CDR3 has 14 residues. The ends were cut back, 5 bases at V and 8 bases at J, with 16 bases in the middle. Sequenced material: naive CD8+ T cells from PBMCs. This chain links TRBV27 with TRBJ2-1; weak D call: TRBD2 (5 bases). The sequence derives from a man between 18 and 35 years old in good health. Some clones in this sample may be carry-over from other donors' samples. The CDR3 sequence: CASSPRTVWDEQFF. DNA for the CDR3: TGTGCCAGCAGTCCCAGGACTGTTTGGGATGAGCAGTTCTTC.